A single sample gave rise to the 11 T cell receptor beta chains below, sequenced in a study of blood T cell repertoires in COVID-19. Clones were sequenced by immunoSEQ multiplex PCR, and TCRdb holds only the in-frame ones, with some missing. The sample yields roughly 260,000 clones, 75% to 95% seen once. The sequenced sample was peripheral blood. These receptors all stem from a person aged 18 to 35 with COVID-19, enrolled during active disease.

The chain couples TRBV6-6 to TRBJ1-5, with no clear D. From germline, CDR1 is MNHNY and CDR2 SVGAGI (reference sequence). The CDR3 runs to 14 residues. The V end was cut by 0 bases, the J end by 4 bases, with 7 bases between. The CDR3 loop is CASSYSRGNQPQHF. CDR3 DNA: TGTGCCAGCAGTTACTCGAGAGGGAATCAGCCCCAGCATTTT.

The genes are TRBV5-4 and TRBJ2-5, with 9 positions matching TRBD1. Germline V gives CDR1 SGHNT, CDR2 YYREEE (reference sequence). V lost 3 bases to trimming and J lost 5 bases; unmatched junction nucleotides: 8. The CDR3 runs 15 residues. CDR3 loop: CASSWGQGPNETQYF. For the CDR3, the DNA is TGTGCCAGCAGCTGGGGACAGGGTCCTAATGAGACCCAGTACTTC.

The chain employs TRBV30 and TRBJ1-4; maybe TRBD1 (5 bases). This CDR3 spans 11 amino acids. Looked up from germline, CDR1 is GTSNPN and CDR2 is SVGIG (reference sequence). Here the CDR3 reads CGGATNEKLFF. CDR3 DNA sequence: TGTGGTGGGGCCACTAATGAAAAACTGTTTTTT.

This chain connects TRBV5-4 to TRBJ2-1, with 12 positions matching TRBD1. J lost 7 bases, V lost 4 bases, and 6 bases had no gene match. The CDR3 has 15 residues. Per the germline V gene, CDR1 is SGHNT and CDR2 is YYREEE (reference sequence). The CDR3 region has the DNA TGTGCCAGCAGCCTGGGACAGGGGGCTTTAAATGAGCAGTTCTTC. It specifies CASSLGQGALNEQFF.

The rearrangement joins TRBV7-9 to TRBJ1-4; D remains ambiguous. This CDR3 has 14 residues. In germline, CDR1 is SEHNR, CDR2 FQNEAQ (reference sequence). Deletions cut 5 bases from V and 6 bases from J, with 13 bases between. CDR3: CASSPSPGDEKLFF. DNA for the CDR3: TGTGCCAGCAGCCCTTCCCCGGGAGATGAAAAACTGTTTTTT.

The genes are TRBV4-1 and TRBJ2-1; D might be TRBD2 (6 bases). V was pared by 2 bases and J by 7 bases, with 15 bases between. The CDR3 totals 15 residues. Looked up from germline, CDR1 is MGHRA and CDR2 is YSYEKL. The CDR3 loop is CASSQPTTSKNEQFF. The CDR3 DNA reads as TGCGCCAGCAGCCAACCCACGACTAGTAAGAATGAGCAGTTCTTC.

This chain joins TRBV19 and TRBJ2-7, with TRBD2 identical over 8 bases. Germline V lookup: CDR1 LNHDA, CDR2 SQIVND (reference sequence). The CDR3 has 15 residues. J gave up 3 bases and V 6 bases, and 10 bases lay outside the gene matches. The CDR3 coding sequence is TGTGCCAGTAGAGATACCGGGACTAGATTCTACGAGCAGTACTTC. Protein sequence: CASRDTGTRFYEQYF.

The rearrangement joins TRBV3-1 (or the pseudogene TRBV3-2) to TRBJ1-5; D unclear. Trimming removed 0 bases at V and 5 bases at J, with 11 bases between. The CDR3 length is 15 residues. Germline V lookup: CDR1 LGHDT, CDR2 YNNKEL (reference sequence). The CDR3 region has the DNA TGTGCCAGCAGCCAAGATCGGGGAAGCGATCAGCCCCAGCATTTT. It codes for CASSQDRGSDQPQHF.

The J gene is TRBJ1-1, the V gene TRBV25-1, with 7 bases that match TRBD1. This CDR3 contains 15 residues. CDR1 is MGHDK, CDR2 SYGVNS, per germline. J gave up 9 bases and V 3 bases, and 13 bases lay outside the gene matches. The DNA for the CDR3 is TGTGCCAGCAGTGACCACACAGGGGCGGATACCAAAGCTTTCTTT. Its translation: CASSDHTGADTKAFF.

The V gene is TRBV24-1, the J gene TRBJ2-4, with D possibly matching TRBD1 (6 bases). The CDR3 contains 13 residues. Germline CDR1 reads KGHDR; CDR2 reads SFDVKD. Trimming pared 5 bases from V and 9 bases from J, leaving 13 bases between. This chain's CDR3 is CATSATGESIQYF. The CDR3 DNA reads TGTGCCACCAGTGCGACAGGTGAGAGCATTCAGTACTTC.

This clone was detected only once. The chain has TRBV5-4 and TRBJ2-5; 7 nucleotides align to TRBD1. With V trimmed by 7 bases and J by 2 bases, 5 bases remained unmatched. Germline CDR1 is SGHNT and CDR2 is YYREEE (reference sequence). This CDR3 has 13 amino acids. Here the CDR3 reads CASQTGQQETQYF. The CDR3 DNA reads TGTGCCAGCCAGACGGGACAGCAAGAGACCCAGTACTTC. Full variable domain (outside the CDR3, taken from reference TRBV5-4 and TRBJ2-5): ETGVTQSPTHLIKTRGQQVTLRCSSQSGHNTVSWYQQALGQGPQFIFQYYREEENGRGNFPPRFSGLQFPNYSSELNVNALELDDSALYLCASQTGQQETQYFGPGTRLLVL.